Below, one TCR beta chain is given with its context. The antigen is not known. The source of the sample is a study of OX40 agonist ivuxolimab in advanced cancers. The wider study: Dose-escalation patients were diagnosed with hepatocellular carcinoma, melanoma, renal cell cancer or head and neck cancer.

Sequenced by immunoSEQ multiplex PCR; TCRdb stores in-frame clones only, minus some. This sample carries some 100,000 clones, approximately 89% of them seen once, and the ten largest clones take about 0.87%. Overall study findings and caveats: The specificity for antigen of the expanded peripheral T cells was not determined.

There are 12 residues in the CDR3. Germline V gene lookup returns CDR1 SGHTA and CDR2 FQGTGA. The V and J ends lost 4 bases and 8 bases respectively, with 11 bases between them. The TCR originated in an adult with an advanced solid tumor such as melanoma, head and neck, liver or kidney cancer. The input for sequencing was CD4+ or CD8+ T cells sorted from blood, taken in a trial of the OX40 agonist ivuxolimab. V usage is TRBV7-3 and J usage is TRBJ1-2, with D maybe TRBD1 (6 bases). The CDR3 sequence: CASSSQGYGYTF. DNA for the CDR3: TGTGCCAGCAGCTCCCAGGGGTACGGCTACACCTTC.